This T cell receptor beta chain stems from a study of shared clonotypes between healthy human individuals. This clone was recorded once. Its target is unknown. The CDR3 has 16 residues. Trimming removed 4 bases at V and 4 bases at J, with 19 bases between. Germline loops: CDR1 KGHSH, CDR2 LQKENI. All donors were healthy HIV-negative adults lacking recent acute infections or vaccinations. General study findings and limits: Researchers sampled only blood; tissue repertoires likely differ. The four-donor shared clonotypes exceeded non-shared clonotypes in generation probability, with non-shared ones scoring lower.

Every subset's genomic DNA went evenly onto several immunoSEQ plates. Generated by immunoSEQ multiplex PCR, the TCRdb table keeps only in-frame clones and is missing some. Among under 1,900,000 clones listed, 98% to 99% were seen once. The source of this sequence is a man younger than 40 in good health. The material sequenced was naive CD4+ T cells sorted from blood. Subset given: CD45RA+ positively selected. The rearrangement links TRBV18 to TRBJ2-5; no firm D call. In DNA form, the CDR3 reads TGTGCCAGCTCACAAAGACCCCCCCTATTGGCAGAGACCCAGTACTTC. As protein: CASSQRPPLLAETQYF.